The text below deals with one T cell receptor (beta chain). This clone is medium-sized (0.01 to 0.1%). It has no known antigen specificity. No base-level quality is on record; no much larger clone is a single base apart. These data belong to a study of blood T cell repertoires in COVID-19 (dated by TCRdb to 2020 to 2022). With respect to the entire study: Samples from collaborators originated in the United States, Italy and Spain and spanned both the acute and convalescent phases of COVID-19. The prospective study material was composed of cDNA or gDNA derived from T cells, B-cell-depleted T cells, or PBMCs. Deeply sampled blood TCRbeta repertoires from subjects exposed to, actively infected with, or recovered from COVID-19 were included in the dataset. The repertoires were released in a freely available public database meant as a resource for research on the immune response to SARS-CoV-2. The samples were drawn from the first 160 participants of the ongoing ImmuneRACE study and from 950 to 1,500 subjects provided by 6 global collaborators. Sample metadata almost always included a de-identified subject ID, COVID-19 status, age in years and sex. HLA class I and class II types, where available, came from metadata supplied by the sample provider rather than from assay-based typing. Study-wide findings and limitations: Clinical and demographic metadata were provided uncurated, with the amount varying by source and participant.

The CDR3 sequence holds 15 residues, the cysteine and phenylalanine included. Only the CDR3 DNA is retained, 45 bases long and in frame from the first base. The immunoSEQ Assay, a bias-controlled multiplex PCR, was used to amplify TCRbeta CDR3 regions from genomic DNA. The authors' pipeline ran thus. Nucleated cell counts per sample were estimated from amplification of reference gene primers within the assay. Sequence reads were collapsed and filtered to measure the absolute abundance of every unique TCRbeta CDR3 rearrangement. For each sample, productive Simpson clonality was calculated by taking the square root of Simpson's diversity index across productive rearrangements. What TCRdb holds here is the immuneACCESS table cut down to in-frame rearrangements. Part of the clones is not present; checked against another copy, under half of the missing clones reflect an unresolved V gene, and the others are unexplained. Clone size and V and J calls were adopted from that table, with D and trimming inferred from the DNA. This sample holds roughly 100,000 clones; around 76% were observed only once. 15% to 20% of the sample comes from the top ten.

Each collaborating institution followed its own protocols to collect whole blood in K2EDTA tubes. For TCRbeta analysis, collaborators shipped samples in one of three forms: frozen whole blood, isolated PBMCs, or DNA extracted from either of those sample types. The clonotype was recovered from a woman aged 70 to 79 with acute or convalescent COVID-19. The V and J segments used are TRBV21-1 and TRBJ2-2; TRBD2 is the table's D call and was not checked against the DNA. TRBV21-1 is tagged as a pseudogene. The sample consisted of peripheral blood. CDR3 protein: CASSKGSHNTGELFF. The sequenced DNA: TGTGCCAGCAGCAAGGGGAGTCACAACACCGGGGAGCTGTTTTTT.